The present T cell receptor (beta chain) was sequenced within a study of shared clonotypes between healthy human individuals (dated by TCRdb to the early 2020s). In terms of the full investigation: A couple of women and three men aged 18 to 49 years were included in the cohort. Blood TCR repertoires of five healthy adults were deeply sequenced to estimate repertoire size and the extent of clonotype sharing between individuals. Each donor's leukapheresis produced roughly between roughly 0.85 and 9.5 billion PBMCs. Per donor, three plates each were used for CD4 naive and CD4 memory, two for CD8 naive, and one for CD8 memory. To increase sequencing depth and limit assay-specific biases, different laboratories used diverse techniques to prepare libraries and sequence TCR repertoires. Beyond this particular receptor, the publication reports: Clonotypes shared by all four sorted-subset donors showed higher generation probabilities than non-shared clonotypes. Pairwise subsampling led to the expectation that sequencing depth would affect the degree of clonotype sharing among donors. Larger estimated clonotype richness was generally found for naive subsets than for memory subsets. Sampling was limited to blood, and TCR repertoires in tissue likely differ from TCR repertoires in blood. About 5% of naive CD4, 3.5% of naive CD8, 2.3% of memory CD4, and roughly 0.4% of memory CD8 clonotypes were shared across a few donors. Even with the large sequencing depth, rarefaction of the sorted-subset datasets indicated that sequencing was incomplete. Because the study included only a small number of donors, the genetic and exposure-history diversity represented was limited.

Taken from the germline V gene, the CDR1 and CDR2 loops are SGHTA and FQGNSA. The CDR3, cysteine through phenylalanine, is 18 amino acids long. Left in the record is the CDR3 DNA by itself, 54 bases read in frame from the first base. Trimming at the junction amounts to 5 bases on V and 1 base on J, and the germline ends lie 21 bases apart. TCR CDR3 regions were amplified from genomic DNA by multiplex PCR using the deep immunoSEQ assay. Extracted genomic DNA from each cell subset was distributed evenly across all wells of several immunoSEQ 96-well plates, and each plate was treated as a replicate. For sorted subsets, about 0.2 ug genomic DNA, equal to about 30,000 T cell genomes, was loaded into each replicate PCR. Purified libraries were measured with a Qubit 3.0 fluorometer, size-checked on a Bioanalyzer 2100, and measured again with the KAPA Library Quantification kit. Each immunoSEQ 96-well plate was sequenced on its own single-read 150-cycle Illumina NextSeq 550 flow cell. The authors' pipeline ran thus. The immunoSEQ output contained only junctional sequences without quality scores, so filtering could not match that applied to full-length reads. Sequences were annotated with PyIR, a Python wrapper for IgBLAST v1.9, and V/J genes and CDR3 were assigned using IMGT germline references. Reads were removed for weak V/J assignments (E-value above 1e-6), missing CDR3, stop codons, out-of-frame junctions, or ambiguous translated residues. A V3J clonotype was defined by an identical inferred V gene, J gene, and CDR3 amino acid sequence. To compute the percentage overlap between repertoires, the number of shared unique clonotypes was divided by the size of the smaller repertoire. RTK rarefaction, the Chao1 estimator, and Recon v2.1 estimates of unobserved clonotypes were used to assess repertoire richness. Generation probabilities for all TCRbeta clonotypes obtained by the gDNA method from a handful of donors were computed using OLGA. TCRdb mirrors the immuneACCESS table, restricted to in-frame sequences. Some clones are absent from its copies; in checked studies, under half trace to an unresolved V gene, and the reason for the others is unknown. V, J and clone size derive from that table, while D and trimming were established from the DNA sequence. The sample table shows about 730,000 clones, and over 55% are seen once. The ten biggest clones cover over 1.5% of the sample.

Note on this clone: Its cognate antigen has yet to be identified. It has no much larger one-base neighbor in the sample; base qualities were not kept.

The donors were healthy, HIV-negative adults with no recently reported acute infections or vaccinations. Only Caucasian adults living in Nashville, Tennessee, USA were represented among the donors. CD4+ T cells were enriched by magnetic negative selection, after which naive cells were positively selected on CD45RA and the negative fraction was taken as the memory subset. Blood was obtained by leukapheresis, after which PBMCs were separated by Ficoll-Histopaque density gradient centrifugation and cryopreserved in liquid nitrogen vapor phase. Analytical flow cytometry was used to check the purity and quantity of every magnetically sorted T cell population. Each sorted fraction had its genomic DNA isolated and then quantified by UV absorbance on a Nanodrop 2000c.

The origin of this receptor is a woman in her 30s in good health. Sequenced: memory CD4+ T cells sorted from blood. The cell subset or site label for this specimen denotes: CD45RA-negative fraction. The chain is made from TRBV7-2 and TRBJ1-5; possibly the D gene is TRBD1, per 6 matching bases. CDR3 reads: CASSPKSGGGVSNQPQHF. The sequenced DNA is TGTGCCAGCAGCCCCAAATCGGGAGGGGGAGTGAGCAATCAGCCCCAGCATTTT.